This TCR beta chain was recovered during a study of blood T cell repertoires in COVID-19. Cohort 3 recovered donors had two negative PCRs, clearance, or symptom resolution. Authors' analysis steps: Scientists estimated how many nucleated cells there were by amplifying reference gene primers. This table comes from immunoSEQ multiplex PCR, and its TCRdb copy is limited to in-frame clones, with some not included. The D gene and trimming were derived from the DNA, and the V and J assignments and clone size from that table. Of about 330,000 clones in the sample, around 87% are singletons; the top ten hold about 5%. The germline V gene encodes CDR1 SGDLS and CDR2 YYNGEE. There are 17 residues in the CDR3. V was clipped by 0 bases and J by 0 bases, with 13 bases between them.

This rearrangement joins TRBV9 to TRBJ1-3; tentatively, D is TRBD1 (5 bases). The clonotype was recovered from a woman aged 30 to 39 who had recovered from COVID-19. The sequenced sample consisted of PBMCs or T cells enriched from blood (not recorded which). This CDR3 is CASSVAVGTSSGNTIYF. The CDR3 DNA reads TGTGCCAGCAGCGTAGCGGTTGGGACTTCCTCTGGAAACACCATATATTTT.